This T cell receptor (beta chain) was obtained from a study of OX40 agonist ivuxolimab in advanced cancers. Profiled with immunoSEQ multiplex PCR; TCRdb holds only in-frame clones, not every one. The sample yields about 100,000 clones, 91% seen once. Sample: CD4+ or CD8+ T cells sorted from blood, taken in a trial of the OX40 agonist ivuxolimab. This sequence originates from an adult with an advanced solid tumor such as melanoma, head and neck, liver or kidney cancer.

This CDR3 is CASSPSLTLTDTQYF. CDR3 in DNA: TGTGCCAGCTCACCATCTCTCACCCTCACAGATACGCAGTATTTT. The chain is built from TRBV18 and TRBJ2-3, with no clear D. CDR1 is KGHSH, CDR2 LQKENI, per germline. V was pared by 2 bases and J by 2 bases, with 11 bases between. This CDR3 has 15 residues.